The TCR beta chain described here comes from a study of T cell repertoires in cytomegalovirus infection. Study-wide background: Signatures in public TCR beta sequences pointed to both CMV infection and matching HLA type.

As for this clonotype: What it binds is unknown.

The CDR3 spans 17 residues. CDR1 SGHVS and CDR2 FNYEAQ come from the germline V gene. Trimming took 5 bases from V and 8 from J, leaving 27 bases between them. TCRdb fed the reads into MiXCR, producing one record per CDR3 protein. The sample records hundreds of thousands of distinct CDR3 sequences, 30% to 40% being singletons. The chain has TRBV7-6 and TRBJ1-2; D unclear. The specimen was cultured PBMCs, collected from culture after CMV antigen stimulation. The sequence was obtained from a human donor in good health (CMV status not recorded). Some clones in this sample may be carry-over from other donors' samples. The CDR3, as DNA: TGTGCCAGCAGCACCAGCGCCCCCCGGGCCCAGGTCGTAGGCTACACCTTC. Translated: CASSTSAPRAQVVGYTF.